This TCR beta chain appears in the sequencing data of a study of lymphopenia after photon versus proton radiotherapy. This CDR3 spans 13 amino acids. Germline V lookup: CDR1 SGHAT, CDR2 FQDESV (reference sequence). Trimming removed 3 bases at V and 3 bases at J, with 6 bases between. Here immunoSEQ multiplex PCR was the method, and the copy in TCRdb shows in-frame clones only, minus some. There are over 50,000 clones in the sample; approximately 86% occur only once, and about 2% lies in the top ten. The receptor's source is a man aged 35-49 years with gastric cancer. The sequencing here drew on peripheral blood, taken from a patient treated with photon-based radiotherapy. The chain employs TRBV11-1 and TRBJ1-3; D not resolved. The DNA of the CDR3 is TGTGCCAGCAGCTTGCCAGGTGGAAACACCATATATTTT. This encodes CASSLPGGNTIYF.